The 19 T cell receptor beta chains below all came from one sample that was sequenced in a study of naive and memory T cell subsets. Study results and caveats: Especially in CD8 cells, naive repertoires contained a few larger clonotypes, possibly CD45RA-re-expressing memory cells.

An equimolar mix of two oligonucleotides served as the beta constant-region primer for TRBC1 and TRBC2. Ligated cDNA was amplified by four rounds of PCR with nested alpha and beta constant-region primers and SP2. TCRdb itself ran the UMI-ligation and nested PCR reads through MiXCR, one entry per CDR3 protein. Among approximately 140,000 distinct CDR3 sequences listed, 22% were seen once. These receptors' targets are unknown. Material for sequencing was naive CD4+ T cells from blood. These receptors all stem from a human donor in good health.

This clonotype was recorded a few times. The J gene is TRBJ2-1, the V gene TRBV7-9; D is undetermined. Germline CDR1 reads SEHNR; CDR2 reads FQNEAQ (reference sequence). Trimming stripped 1 base from V and 0 bases from J, with 4 bases between. The CDR3 sequence is 14 residues long. The CDR3 nucleotides are TGTGCCAGCAGCTTAGGTAGCTCCTACAATGAGCAGTTCTTC. This codes for CASSLGSSYNEQFF.

This chain joins TRBV28 and TRBJ2-1; 11 bases match TRBD2. The germline CDR1 and CDR2 sequences are MDHEN and SYDVKM. CDR3 size: 17 residues. The trim removed 6 bases at V and 4 bases at J, leaving 11 bases unmatched. The CDR3 DNA reads as TGTGCCAGCAGATTAGGGGGGACTAGCGGAGTATACAATGAGCAGTTCTTC. It specifies CASRLGGTSGVYNEQFF.

The chain recombines TRBV20-1 with TRBJ1-4; no clear D. The germline V and J ends were trimmed by 5 bases and 0 bases, with 19 bases remaining between them. Germline CDR1 reads DFQATT; CDR2 reads SNEGSKA (reference sequence). CDR3 size: 17 residues. CDR3 residues: CSAVGHLGRSTNEKLFF. Written as DNA, the CDR3 is TGCAGTGCTGTCGGGCACTTAGGGCGTTCAACTAATGAAAAACTGTTTTTT.

This clonotype appeared many times. The V and J genes are TRBV18 and TRBJ2-7; possibly TRBD2 for D (5 bases). Germline V CDR1 and CDR2: KGHSH, LQKENI. This CDR3 has 13 amino acids. V was pared by 1 base and J by 2 bases, with 6 bases between. The CDR3 sequence is CASSPQGAYEQYF. CDR3 nucleotide sequence: TGTGCCAGCTCACCACAGGGAGCCTACGAGCAGTACTTC.

This clonotype was seen a handful of times. The chain employs TRBV9 and TRBJ2-7; 7 bases are a match to TRBD2. There are 16 residues in the CDR3. Germline V gene data show CDR1 as SGDLS and CDR2 as YYNGEE. Unmatched junction bases numbered 12, after V lost 0 bases and J lost 6 bases. The DNA of the CDR3 is TGTGCCAGCAGCGTAGGGATCGGGAGGAATAGCGGCGAGCAGTACTTC. This sequence encodes CASSVGIGRNSGEQYF.

The chain employs TRBV29-1 and TRBJ2-5; D gene uncertain. This CDR3 contains 14 residues. Trimming took off 6 bases at V and 1 base at J, with 15 bases between the two ends. Germline values: CDR1 SQVTM, CDR2 ANQGSEA. The CDR3, as DNA: TGCAGCGTCCGAGGCCTGGGGTTCCAAGAGACCCAGTACTTC. It yields the protein CSVRGLGFQETQYF.

V usage is TRBV20-1 and J usage is TRBJ2-1, with 9 bases lining up with TRBD2. Unmatched junction bases numbered 6, after V lost 0 bases and J lost 3 bases. The CDR3 has 16 amino acids. Germline V gene lookup returns CDR1 DFQATT and CDR2 SNEGSKA (reference sequence). In DNA, the CDR3 is TGCAGTGCTAGAGATCCCCTAGCGGGAATCTACAATGAGCAGTTCTTC. Amino acids: CSARDPLAGIYNEQFF.

In this sample, this clonotype turned up many times. The chain carries TRBV9 and TRBJ2-2, with 8 bases lining up with TRBD2. Germline values: CDR1 SGDLS, CDR2 YYNGEE. Trimming removed 0 bases from V and 4 bases from J; junction bases left unmatched: 8. This CDR3 region has 17 residues. In DNA, the CDR3 is TGTGCCAGCAGCGTAGGGATTAGCGGGATTACCACCGGGGAGCTGTTTTTT. It encodes CASSVGISGITTGELFF.

The chain has TRBV7-9 and TRBJ2-7; the D is unclear. The CDR3 is 12 residues long. The germline V gene encodes CDR1 SEHNR and CDR2 FQNEAQ (reference sequence). The germline V and J ends were trimmed by 5 bases and 4 bases, with 9 bases remaining between them. CDR3: CASSRSLYEQYF. The CDR3 nucleotides are TGTGCCAGCAGCCGCTCCTTGTACGAGCAGTACTTC.

This clonotype has only a few counts. The CDR3 loop is CASSELSINEQFF. The CDR3 coding sequence is TGTGCCAGCAGTGAACTTAGCATCAATGAGCAGTTCTTC. V gene TRBV2 combines with J gene TRBJ2-1; D remains unclear. With 2 bases removed from V and 6 bases from J, the gap between germline ends came to 8 bases. The CDR3 is 13 residues long. Per germline, CDR1 SNHLY and CDR2 FYNNEI.

The chain joins TRBV21-1 to TRBJ1-5; the table assigns TRBD1, which was not confirmed against the DNA. TRBV21-1 is recorded as a pseudogene. The CDR3 runs to 15 residues. CDR3 loop: CANTHGGVSNQPQHF. In DNA, the CDR3 is TGTGCCAATACGCACGGGGGTGTTAGCAATCAGCCCCAGCATTTT.

A few counts support this clonotype. This chain joins TRBV6-5 and TRBJ1-5; TRBD1 matches at 8 bases. V lost 5 bases to trimming and J lost 2 bases; unmatched junction nucleotides: 8. Germline-derived CDR1 and CDR2 are MNHEY and SVGAGI. The CDR3 sequence is 16 residues long. The CDR3 DNA sequence: TGTGCCAGCAGTCCTCAGGGGGCTATCCGCAATCAGCCCCAGCATTTT. It codes for CASSPQGAIRNQPQHF.

The chain couples TRBV6-5 to TRBJ2-7; the D call may be TRBD1 or TRBD2 (5 bases each). This CDR3 comprises 15 residues. Per germline, CDR1 MNHEY and CDR2 SVGAGI. Trimming took off 6 bases at V and 3 bases at J, with 18 bases between the two ends. The CDR3 region is CASRELGAERYEQYF. DNA of the CDR3: TGTGCCAGCAGGGAACTCGGGGCAGAGCGCTACGAGCAGTACTTC.

V and J are TRBV12-3 or TRBV12-4 and TRBJ2-3, with unresolved D. V was pared by 3 bases and J by 3 bases, with 7 bases between. The CDR3 contains 13 residues. CDR3 residues: CASSLRMTDTQYF. CDR3 DNA: TGTGCCAGCAGTTTGCGCATGACAGATACGCAGTATTTT.

The chain is built from TRBV11-3 and TRBJ2-3, with 8 bases identical to TRBD2. The trim removed 2 bases at V and 6 bases at J, leaving 7 bases unmatched. The CDR3 sequence is 15 residues long. Germline V lookup: CDR1 SGHNT, CDR2 YENEEA. The DNA for the CDR3 is TGTGCCAGCAGCTTACCCACAAGACTAGCGGATACGCAGTATTTT. Its protein is CASSLPTRLADTQYF. Drawing the rest from reference TRBV11-3 and TRBJ2-3, the complete variable domain is EAGVVQSPRYKIIEKKQPVAFWCNPISGHNTLYWYLQNLGQGPELLIRYENEEAVDDSQLPKDRFSAERLKGVDSTLKIQPAELGDSAVYLCASSLPTRLADTQYFGPGTRLTVL.

This clonotype was seen a few times. This chain connects TRBV3-1 to TRBJ1-6; TRBD1 is a possible D gene (6 bases). V was pared by 0 bases and J by 16 bases, with 22 bases between. The germline CDR1 and CDR2 sequences are LGHDT and YNNKEL (reference sequence). The CDR3 spans 16 residues. The DNA for the CDR3 is TGTGCCAGCAGCCAAGAATCGTGGCACCGAACAGGGCGGCTCCACTTT. Residues: CASSQESWHRTGRLHF.

The chain couples TRBV28 to TRBJ2-5, with TRBD2 matching over 16 bases. CDR3 size: 19 residues. Germline-derived CDR1 and CDR2 are MDHEN and SYDVKM. J gave up 6 bases and V 6 bases, and 16 bases lay outside the gene matches. The CDR3 loop is CASRATGTSGRALEKTQYF. The CDR3 DNA reads TGTGCCAGCAGAGCCACCGGGACTAGCGGGAGGGCCTTGGAGAAGACCCAGTACTTC.

This clonotype appeared a few times. This sequence joins TRBV10-3 and TRBJ1-6, with D possibly being TRBD1 (5 bases). The CDR3 is made up of 13 amino acids. The ends were cut back, 3 bases at V and 14 bases at J, with 14 bases in the middle. Looked up from germline, CDR1 is ENHRY and CDR2 is SYGVKD. This CDR3 reads CAISDTERGALHF. The CDR3 DNA follows: TGTGCCATCAGTGACACAGAAAGGGGAGCCCTCCACTTT.

A few counts support this clonotype. The chain carries TRBV20-1 and TRBJ2-6; no clear D. The V end was cut by 6 bases, the J end by 1 base, with 10 bases between. The CDR3 sequence is 14 residues long. CDR1 and CDR2 (germline): DFQATT, SNEGSKA (reference sequence). In DNA form, the CDR3 reads TGCAGTGCCAAAGCCGGGTCTGGGGCCAACGTCCTGACTTTC. It yields the protein CSAKAGSGANVLTF.